This record looks at one TCR beta chain sequence and its context. What it recognizes is unknown. A read error may be the cause here, since a much bigger clone is one base away. This sample is drawn from a study of tumor and adjacent non-tumor tissue in lung cancer. Overall study context: There were some 11 adenocarcinoma, a couple of squamous cell carcinoma and 1 small cell lung cancer cases. Study-level findings and limits: Shorter survival was associated with higher TCR diversity in tumors.

No cell sorting was done before RNA was extracted from the tissue. Distant lung tissue was collected more than 3 cm away from the tumor edge. Donors were chemotherapy-naive, newly diagnosed lung cancer surgical patients in China, August–late 2014. Looked up from germline, CDR1 is LNHDA and CDR2 is SQIVND (reference sequence). The CDR3 consists of 16 residues. The ends were cut back, 5 bases at V and 5 bases at J, with 20 bases in the middle. TCRbeta libraries were built with three rounds of nested PCR, modified from ARM-PCR. TCRdb re-called the multiplex PCR reads with MiXCR, one entry per CDR3 protein. This sample has about 86,000 distinct CDR3 sequences; roughly three quarters occur once, and the top ten carry roughly a fifth.

What was sequenced was distant non-tumor lung tissue. The rearrangement joins TRBV19 to TRBJ2-3; TRBD2 is a possible D gene (6 bases). This clonotype was sampled from a woman between 50 and 59 years old with non-small cell lung cancer. The CDR3 nucleotides read TGTGCCAGTAGTGCCTCCGGGACTCCGGATGAAGATACGCAGTATTTT. Amino acids: CASSASGTPDEDTQYF. Full variable domain (rest looked up from reference TRBV19 and TRBJ2-3): DGGITQSPKYLFRKEGQNVTLSCEQNLNHDAMYWYRQDPGQGLRLIYYSQIVNDFQKGDIAEGYSVSREKKESFPLTVTSAQKNPTAFYLCASSASGTPDEDTQYFGPGTRLTVL.